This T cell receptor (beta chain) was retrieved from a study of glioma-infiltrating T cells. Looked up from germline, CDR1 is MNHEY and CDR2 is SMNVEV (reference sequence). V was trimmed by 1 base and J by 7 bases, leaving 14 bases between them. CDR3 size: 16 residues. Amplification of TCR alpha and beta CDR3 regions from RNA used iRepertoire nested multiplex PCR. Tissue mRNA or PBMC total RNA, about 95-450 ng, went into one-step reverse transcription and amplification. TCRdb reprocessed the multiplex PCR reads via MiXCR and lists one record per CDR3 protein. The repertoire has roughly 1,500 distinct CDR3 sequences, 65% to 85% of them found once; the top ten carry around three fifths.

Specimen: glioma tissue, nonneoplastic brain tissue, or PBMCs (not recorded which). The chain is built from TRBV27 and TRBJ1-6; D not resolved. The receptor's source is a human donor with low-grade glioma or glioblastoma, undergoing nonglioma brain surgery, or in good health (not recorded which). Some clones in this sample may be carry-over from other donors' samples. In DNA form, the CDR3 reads TGTGCCAGCAGTTTATATGCGGGAGTCAGGAATTCACCCCTCCACTTT. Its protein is CASSLYAGVRNSPLHF.